The rows below give T cell receptor beta chains drawn from one sample of a study of cytomegalovirus exposure and HLA in healthy donors. Repertoires were generated with immunoSEQ multiplex PCR, while TCRdb's copy carries only in-frame clones and drops some. The sample has approximately 110,000 clones; roughly 70% are singletons. Material: PBMCs. The receptors were sampled from a middle-aged man in good health and CMV-seropositive. CDR3s include the opening cysteine and the closing phenylalanine or tryptophan. D genes are given only for firm matches. Clone size appears in some rows only: once, few, many, or a class for an expanded clone.

J gene: TRBJ2-2; V gene: TRBV19; D gene: .; clone size: .; CDR3 protein: CASSLRRELTGELFF; CDR3 DNA: TGTGCCAGTAGTTTAAGGCGGGAACTCACCGGGGAGCTGTTTTTT
J gene: TRBJ1-5; V gene: TRBV27; D gene: TRBD1; clone size: .; CDR3 protein: CASRTGGDQPQHF; CDR3 DNA: TGTGCCAGCAGGACAGGGGGTGATCAGCCCCAGCATTTT
J gene: TRBJ1-2; V gene: TRBV6-5; D gene: .; clone size: .; CDR3 protein: CASSDTTNYGYTF; CDR3 DNA: TGTGCCAGCAGCGACACAACTAACTATGGCTACACCTTC
J gene: TRBJ2-1; V gene: TRBV30; D gene: TRBD2; clone size: .; CDR3 protein: CAVGTSGVFDEQFF; CDR3 DNA: TGTGCTGTAGGGACTAGCGGGGTTTTTGATGAGCAGTTCTTC
J gene: TRBJ2-2; V gene: TRBV10-2; D gene: TRBD2; clone size: once; CDR3 protein: CASSESLAGVGTGELFF; CDR3 DNA: TGCGCCAGCAGTGAGTCACTAGCGGGAGTTGGCACCGGGGAGCTGTTTTTT
J gene: TRBJ2-5; V gene: TRBV5-1; D gene: .; clone size: few; CDR3 protein: CASSDSSPETQYF; CDR3 DNA: TGCGCCAGCAGCGACTCGTCCCCCGAGACCCAGTACTTC
J gene: TRBJ1-5; V gene: TRBV6-1; D gene: .; clone size: .; CDR3 protein: CASSEFAGDQPQHF; CDR3 DNA: TGTGCCAGCAGTGAATTTGCAGGGGATCAGCCCCAGCATTTT
J gene: TRBJ2-5; V gene: TRBV25-1; D gene: TRBD2; clone size: .; CDR3 protein: CASSDGLWGGRGETQYF; CDR3 DNA: TGTGCCAGCAGTGACGGTTTGTGGGGCGGGAGAGGAGAGACCCAGTACTTC
J gene: TRBJ2-2; V gene: TRBV19; D gene: TRBD2; clone size: .; CDR3 protein: CASSTSGRGELFF; CDR3 DNA: TGTGCCAGTAGTACTAGCGGGAGGGGGGAGCTGTTTTTT
J gene: TRBJ2-3; V gene: TRBV29-1; D gene: .; clone size: .; CDR3 protein: CSVGGWREAQYF; CDR3 DNA: TGCAGCGTTGGGGGCTGGAGGGAGGCGCAGTATTTT
J gene: TRBJ1-4; V gene: TRBV18; D gene: TRBD1; clone size: .; CDR3 protein: CASSQDRGREKLFF; CDR3 DNA: TGTGCCAGCTCCCAGGACAGGGGAAGGGAAAAACTGTTTTTT
J gene: TRBJ2-3; V gene: TRBV11-2; D gene: TRBD1; clone size: .; CDR3 protein: CASSLDRGLDTQYF; CDR3 DNA: TGTGCCAGCAGCTTAGACAGGGGGTTAGATACGCAGTATTTT
J gene: TRBJ2-3; V gene: TRBV11-2; D gene: TRBD2; clone size: once; CDR3 protein: CASSLRSSGRSFDTQYF; CDR3 DNA: TGTGCCAGCAGCTTAAGGTCCAGCGGGAGATCATTCGATACGCAGTATTTT
J gene: TRBJ2-1; V gene: TRBV7-2; D gene: .; clone size: .; CDR3 protein: CASSLALGLNEQFF; CDR3 DNA: TGTGCCAGCAGCTTAGCACTAGGGCTTAATGAGCAGTTCTTC
J gene: TRBJ1-5; V gene: TRBV30; D gene: TRBD1; clone size: few; CDR3 protein: CAWSGTGDNQPQHF; CDR3 DNA: TGTGCCTGGAGTGGGACAGGCGACAATCAGCCCCAGCATTTT
J gene: TRBJ2-3; V gene: TRBV5-1; D gene: TRBD1; clone size: .; CDR3 protein: CASSSGQGRVDTQYF; CDR3 DNA: TGCGCCAGCAGCTCGGGACAGGGGAGGGTGGATACGCAGTATTTT
J gene: TRBJ1-1; V gene: TRBV10-1; D gene: .; clone size: .; CDR3 protein: CVSAPSGFNAEAFF; CDR3 DNA: TGCGTCAGCGCTCCTTCAGGCTTCAACGCTGAAGCTTTCTTT
J gene: TRBJ1-5; V gene: TRBV6-1; D gene: .; clone size: .; CDR3 protein: CASSGDTLGGNQPQHF; CDR3 DNA: TGTGCCAGCAGTGGAGACACCCTCGGGGGCAATCAGCCCCAGCATTTT
J gene: TRBJ1-4; V gene: TRBV28; D gene: TRBD1; clone size: few; CDR3 protein: CASSPGTGGFAGEKLFF; CDR3 DNA: TGTGCCAGCTCACCCGGGACAGGGGGTTTTGCAGGCGAAAAACTGTTTTTT
J gene: TRBJ2-3; V gene: TRBV9; D gene: .; clone size: .; CDR3 protein: CASSVGGGPSTDTQYF; CDR3 DNA: TGTGCCAGCAGCGTAGGCGGCGGTCCTAGCACAGATACGCAGTATTTT
J gene: TRBJ1-2; V gene: TRBV28; D gene: .; clone size: .; CDR3 protein: CASSLLNGANYGYTF; CDR3 DNA: TGTGCCAGCAGTCTACTTAACGGAGCAAACTATGGCTACACCTTC
J gene: TRBJ1-1; V gene: TRBV28; D gene: .; clone size: .; CDR3 protein: CASNLPGGRNTEAFF; CDR3 DNA: TGTGCCAGCAACCTACCGGGTGGGAGGAACACTGAAGCTTTCTTT
J gene: TRBJ2-2; V gene: TRBV21-1; D gene: .; clone size: .; CDR3 protein: CASSKRGVGLAESTGELFF; CDR3 DNA: TGTGCCAGCAGCAAAAGGGGTGTAGGACTAGCGGAGAGCACCGGGGAGCTGTTTTTT
J gene: TRBJ2-3; V gene: TRBV5-8; D gene: TRBD1; clone size: .; CDR3 protein: CASSSGTAAADTQYF; CDR3 DNA: TGTGCCAGCAGCTCGGGGACAGCTGCCGCAGATACGCAGTATTTT
J gene: TRBJ1-2; V gene: TRBV30; D gene: .; clone size: .; CDR3 protein: CAWSAKQGAYGYTF; CDR3 DNA: TGTGCCTGGAGTGCAAAACAGGGCGCCTATGGCTACACCTTC
J gene: TRBJ2-7; V gene: TRBV21-1; D gene: .; clone size: .; CDR3 protein: CASIPESGLGGHEQYF; CDR3 DNA: TGTGCCAGCATCCCCGAGTCGGGATTAGGGGGCCACGAGCAGTACTTC
J gene: TRBJ1-5; V gene: TRBV18; D gene: .; clone size: few; CDR3 protein: CASSIGDIYSNQPQHF; CDR3 DNA: TGTGCCAGCTCAATCGGGGACATTTATAGCAATCAGCCCCAGCATTTT
J gene: TRBJ2-7; V gene: TRBV30; D gene: TRBD1; clone size: .; CDR3 protein: CAWSVPDRGYYEQYF; CDR3 DNA: TGTGCCTGGAGTGTACCTGACAGGGGCTACTACGAGCAGTACTTC
J gene: TRBJ2-3; V gene: TRBV28; D gene: .; clone size: .; CDR3 protein: CASSLQRTSTDTQYF; CDR3 DNA: TGTGCCAGCAGTTTGCAGCGGACTAGCACAGATACGCAGTATTTT
J gene: TRBJ2-7; V gene: TRBV7-9; D gene: TRBD2; clone size: .; CDR3 protein: CASSSLAREIYEQYF; CDR3 DNA: TGTGCCAGCAGCTCCCTAGCGCGGGAGATCTACGAGCAGTACTTC
J gene: TRBJ2-1; V gene: TRBV27; D gene: TRBD2; clone size: .; CDR3 protein: CASSQRGLAGPTPYNEQFF; CDR3 DNA: TGTGCCAGCAGCCAGAGGGGACTAGCGGGACCCACCCCCTACAATGAGCAGTTCTTC
J gene: TRBJ1-2; V gene: TRBV27; D gene: .; clone size: .; CDR3 protein: CASSFLGDTPNYGYTF; CDR3 DNA: TGTGCCAGCAGTTTTTTGGGGGACACTCCTAACTATGGCTACACCTTC